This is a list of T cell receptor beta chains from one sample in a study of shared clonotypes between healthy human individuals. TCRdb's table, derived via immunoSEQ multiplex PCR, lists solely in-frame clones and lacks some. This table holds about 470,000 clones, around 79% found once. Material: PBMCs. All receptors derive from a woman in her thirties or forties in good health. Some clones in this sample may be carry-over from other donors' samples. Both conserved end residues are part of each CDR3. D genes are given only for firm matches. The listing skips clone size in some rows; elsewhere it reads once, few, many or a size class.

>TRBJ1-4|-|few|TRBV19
TGTGCCAGTAGTATCCTTGACAGGTTAAATGAAAAACTGTTTTTT
CASSILDRLNEKLFF
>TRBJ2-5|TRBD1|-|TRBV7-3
TGTGCCAGCAGCTTAGGGGTGCCAGGGGGCCCCTTCGGGGAGACCCAGTACTTC
CASSLGVPGGPFGETQYF
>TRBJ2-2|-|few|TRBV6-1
TGTGCCAGCAGTACACAGGGTTCCACCGGGGAGCTGTTTTTT
CASSTQGSTGELFF
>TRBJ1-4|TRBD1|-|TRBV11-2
TGTGCCAGCAGCTTAGGCTCCAGGGGGCGAGAGGAAAAACTGTTTTTT
CASSLGSRGREEKLFF
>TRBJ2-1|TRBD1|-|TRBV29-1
TGCAGCGTTGCGGACAGGGGGGTTAATGAGCAGTTCTTC
CSVADRGVNEQFF
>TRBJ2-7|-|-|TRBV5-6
TGTGCCAGCAGTCCGAGCTACTCCTACGAGCAGTACTTC
CASSPSYSYEQYF
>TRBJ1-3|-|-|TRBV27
TGTGCCAGCAGCTTATGGGTTGGAAACACCATATATTTT
CASSLWVGNTIYF
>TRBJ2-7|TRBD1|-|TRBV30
TGTGCCTGGAGGGGCCTCGGGACAGGGTCCTACGAGCAGTACTTC
CAWRGLGTGSYEQYF
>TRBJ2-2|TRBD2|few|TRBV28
TGTGCCAGCGGGAGAGTAGCGGGAGGCACCGGGGAGCTGTTTTTT
CASGRVAGGTGELFF
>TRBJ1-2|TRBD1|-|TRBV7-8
TGTGCCAGCAGCTCCGACAGGGGTTTTGTGGGCTACACCTTC
CASSSDRGFVGYTF
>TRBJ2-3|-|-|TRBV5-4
TGTGCCAGCAGCTTCGGCAGAATGACAGATACGCAGTATTTT
CASSFGRMTDTQYF
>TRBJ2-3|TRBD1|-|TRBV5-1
TGCGCCAGCAGTCCGGGACAGTTGGGAACAGATACGCAGTATTTT
CASSPGQLGTDTQYF
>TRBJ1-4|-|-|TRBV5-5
TGTGCCAGCAGCCTAAGTCTATCCAATGAAAAACTGTTTTTT
CASSLSLSNEKLFF
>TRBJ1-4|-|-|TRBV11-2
TGTGCCAGCAGCTTAAGGGGGGCAGGGGTTGAAAAACTGTTTTTT
CASSLRGAGVEKLFF
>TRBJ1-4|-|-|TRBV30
TGTGCCTGGAGTGTACCTGGCAGTGGGACCAAACTGTTTTTT
CAWSVPGSGTKLFF
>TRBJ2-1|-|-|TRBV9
TGTGCCAGCAGCGTAGAAAGCGCTTACAATGAGCAGTTCTTC
CASSVESAYNEQFF
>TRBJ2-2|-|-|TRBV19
TGTGCCAGTAGTATGGAGATCCTCACCGGGGAGCTGTTTTTT
CASSMEILTGELFF
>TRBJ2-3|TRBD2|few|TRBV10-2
TGCGCCAGCAGGGGGACTAGCGAAAGCACAGATACGCAGTATTTT
CASRGTSESTDTQYF
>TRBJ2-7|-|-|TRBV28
TGTGCCAGCAGTTCCACCGGACCCCTGTCCTACGAGCAGTACTTC
CASSSTGPLSYEQYF
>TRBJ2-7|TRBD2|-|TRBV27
TGTGCCAGCAGTTTGGGACTAGCGGGACTATACGAGCAGTACTTC
CASSLGLAGLYEQYF
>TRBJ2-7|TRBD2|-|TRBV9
TGTGCCAGCAGCGTAGGACTAGCGGGGGACTACGAGCAGTACTTC
CASSVGLAGDYEQYF
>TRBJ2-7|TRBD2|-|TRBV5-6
TGTGCCAGCAGCCCGGGACTAGCGGGAGGGAAGTACTTC
CASSPGLAGGKYF